The source of this TCR beta chain is a study of blood T cell repertoires in COVID-19. Whole-study context: Acute and convalescent COVID-19 samples came from the United States, Italy and Spain. The analysed material was cDNA or gDNA that came from T cells, B-cell-depleted T cells, or PBMCs.

Source study methods: Estimated nucleated cell counts came from reference gene primer amplification. Only in-frame clones appear in the TCRdb table, and some are missing; sequencing was by immunoSEQ multiplex PCR. The V and J calls and the clone size are those of that table, but D and trimming were determined from the DNA. The table has around 140,000 clones, around 80% seen once; the top ten hold 9.5% to 13%. In germline, CDR1 is MNHNS, CDR2 SASEGT. The CDR3 has 15 amino acids. Between the trimmed V and J ends, which lost 1 base and 2 bases, there was a span of 9 bases. Sequenced input: peripheral blood. This chain links TRBV6-1 with TRBJ1-5; a possible D gene is TRBD1 (6 bases). The origin of this receptor is a man between 60 and 70 years old with active or convalescent COVID-19. Written as DNA, the CDR3 is TGTGCCAGCAGTGAAGACCCAGGGGGCAATCAGCCCCAGCATTTT. Its translation is CASSEDPGGNQPQHF.